The rows below give T cell receptor beta chains drawn from one sample of a study of blood T cell repertoires in COVID-19. The repertoire was sequenced with immunoSEQ multiplex PCR; TCRdb's copy has only in-frame clones and lacks some. The repertoire has a few hundred thousand clones, nearly 90% of them found once; the top ten carry 2.1%. The sample was peripheral blood. These receptors all stem from a woman in her sixties or seventies with COVID-19, enrolled during active disease. CDR3s include the opening cysteine and the closing phenylalanine or tryptophan. Fields, in order: J gene, clone size, V gene, D gene, CDR3 protein, CDR3 DNA. D genes are given only for firm matches. Clone size is shown for a subset of rows, as once, few, many or a class of expanded clone.

>TRBJ1-2|.|TRBV15|TRBD1
CATSREGQGGYGYTF
TGTGCCACCAGCAGAGAGGGACAGGGTGGCTATGGCTACACCTTC
>TRBJ2-4|.|TRBV29-1|.
CSVSRIGAKNIQYF
TGCAGCGTGAGCCGGATCGGGGCCAAAAACATTCAGTACTTC
>TRBJ2-6|.|TRBV21-1|.
CASSSGGVRANVLTF
TGTGCCAGCAGCAGCGGGGGCGTTCGGGCCAACGTCCTGACTTTC
>TRBJ1-4|.|TRBV6-5|TRBD1
CASRTGFRSSEKLFF
TGTGCCAGCAGGACAGGGTTCAGATCTAGTGAAAAACTGTTTTTT
>TRBJ2-1|.|TRBV10-3|TRBD2
CAISDLTSGRYEQFF
TGTGCCATCAGTGACTTGACTAGCGGGAGGTATGAGCAGTTCTTC
>TRBJ2-1|.|TRBV7-2|TRBD2
CASSSQPSSGGYNEQFF
TGTGCCAGCAGCTCCCAGCCATCCAGCGGGGGTTACAATGAGCAGTTCTTC
>TRBJ1-3|.|TRBV3-1/TRBV3-2|.
CASSPDIGNTIYF
TGTGCCAGCAGCCCGGACATTGGAAACACCATATATTTT
>TRBJ1-3|.|TRBV6-2/TRBV6-3|.
CASGPPVGIVGNTIYF
TGTGCCAGCGGCCCACCCGTCGGGATTGTCGGAAACACCATATATTTT
>TRBJ1-5|.|TRBV6-5|.
CASSRLRSNQPQHF
TGTGCCAGCAGTAGGCTGAGGTCTAATCAGCCCCAGCATTTT
>TRBJ2-1|few|TRBV6-1|TRBD1
CASSEAGQGRDEQFF
TGTGCCAGCAGTGAAGCGGGACAGGGCCGCGATGAGCAGTTCTTC
>TRBJ1-1|once|TRBV5-4|.
CASSLVGRTEAFF
TGTGCCAGCAGCTTGGTGGGGAGAACTGAAGCTTTCTTT
>TRBJ2-7|.|TRBV3-1/TRBV3-2|TRBD2
CASSPSSGGAGEQYF
TGTGCCAGCAGCCCCTCTAGCGGGGGGGCGGGGGAGCAGTACTTC
>TRBJ1-5|.|TRBV28|TRBD1
CASRGQGANQPQHF
TGTGCCAGCAGAGGACAGGGGGCTAATCAGCCCCAGCATTTT
>TRBJ1-1|.|TRBV10-2|.
CASRLRNTEAFF
TGCGCCAGCAGGTTGCGGAACACTGAAGCTTTCTTT
>TRBJ1-1|few|TRBV2|.
CASRQGLWGDTEAFF
TGTGCCAGCAGGCAGGGACTGTGGGGTGACACTGAAGCTTTCTTT
>TRBJ1-5|.|TRBV5-3|.
CARRHHLGGDGPQHF
TGTGCCAGAAGACACCACCTGGGGGGGGACGGGCCCCAGCATTTT
>TRBJ2-7|.|TRBV5-1|.
CASRTEIVGAYEQYF
TGCGCCAGCAGGACGGAGATAGTTGGAGCCTACGAGCAGTACTTC
>TRBJ2-1|once|TRBV4-1|.
CASSQSSEQFF
TGCGCCAGCAGCCAATCATCTGAGCAGTTCTTC
>TRBJ2-1|.|TRBV15|TRBD2
CATSLLAGPYNEQFF
TGTGCCACCAGCCTATTAGCGGGGCCCTACAATGAGCAGTTCTTC
>TRBJ1-4|.|TRBV6-5|.
CACGDATNEKLFF
TGTGCCTGCGGGGATGCAACTAATGAAAAACTGTTTTTT
>TRBJ1-1|.|TRBV7-2|.
CASSSTSQGVRVAFF
TGTGCCAGCAGCTCCACCTCACAGGGAGTGAGGGTAGCTTTCTTT
>TRBJ2-3|once|TRBV10-3|TRBD1
CAISKDRGSGYTQYF
TGTGCCATCAGTAAGGACAGGGGGTCCGGGTATACGCAGTATTTT
>TRBJ1-5|.|TRBV21-1|.
CASSKREVRDRSPSGNQPQHF
TGTGCCAGCAGCAAACGAGAAGTCCGGGACAGGAGTCCTTCGGGCAATCAGCCCCAGCATTTT
>TRBJ1-4|.|TRBV6-5|.
CASSTGLTNEKLFF
TGTGCCAGCAGTACAGGGCTCACGAATGAAAAACTGTTTTTT
>TRBJ2-1|.|TRBV19|.
CASSIQVYYNEQFF
TGTGCCAGTAGTATACAGGTTTACTACAATGAGCAGTTCTTC
>TRBJ2-1|.|TRBV9|TRBD2
CASSPRGTSGVGGHYNEQFF
TGTGCCAGCAGCCCCCGAGGGACTAGCGGGGTCGGCGGCCACTACAATGAGCAGTTCTTC
>TRBJ2-7|.|TRBV19|.
CASSRGLEQYF
TGTGCCAGTAGTAGAGGACTGGAGCAGTACTTC
>TRBJ2-1|once|TRBV10-1|.
CASSEARSNYNEQFF
TGCGCCAGCAGTGAGGCCAGGTCAAATTACAATGAGCAGTTCTTC
>TRBJ1-4|.|TRBV6-2/TRBV6-3|.
CASSYPVGGGEKLFF
TGTGCCAGCAGTTACCCAGTCGGGGGAGGAGAAAAACTGTTTTTT
>TRBJ2-1|.|TRBV18|TRBD2
CASSNSGDEQFF
TGTGCCAGCTCAAACAGCGGGGATGAGCAGTTCTTC
>TRBJ2-7|.|TRBV5-1|.
CASSPEGSYEQYF
TGCGCCAGCAGCCCAGAGGGCAGCTACGAGCAGTACTTC
>TRBJ1-3|.|TRBV9|.
CASSVGGQGRNTIYF
TGTGCCAGCAGCGTAGGTGGGCAGGGGAGAAACACCATATATTTT
>TRBJ1-2|few|TRBV6-5|.
CASIFRAGYTF
TGTGCCAGCATATTCAGGGCTGGCTACACCTTC
>TRBJ1-1|.|TRBV27|.
CASSLSHLPNTEAFF
TGTGCCAGCAGTCTAAGTCACCTTCCGAACACTGAAGCTTTCTTT
>TRBJ1-1|.|TRBV13|TRBD1
CASSSRQGMNTEAFF
TGTGCCAGCAGCTCCCGACAGGGAATGAACACTGAAGCTTTCTTT
>TRBJ1-5|.|TRBV4-3|.
CASSHDGQSNQPQHF
TGCGCCAGCAGCCATGATGGACAGAGCAATCAGCCCCAGCATTTT
>TRBJ2-1|.|TRBV5-5|.
CASSPRGLAAYNEQFF
TGTGCCAGCAGCCCCAGGGGGCTAGCGGCTTACAATGAGCAGTTCTTC
>TRBJ2-7|few|TRBV6-5|.
CASSRSEQGNEQYF
TGTGCCAGCAGTAGAAGCGAACAGGGAAACGAGCAGTACTTC
>TRBJ1-1|.|TRBV7-3|.
CASSLTEGAEAFF
TGTGCCAGCAGCTTAACTGAGGGTGCTGAAGCTTTCTTT
>TRBJ1-3|.|TRBV7-8|.
CASSLGASGNTIYF
TGTGCCAGCAGCCTGGGAGCCTCTGGAAACACCATATATTTT
>TRBJ1-4|.|TRBV18|TRBD1
CASSQPGQVGSNEKLFF
TGTGCCAGCTCACAGCCGGGACAGGTTGGCTCTAATGAAAAACTGTTTTTT
>TRBJ2-2|.|TRBV27|.
CASSLTPGVALTGELFF
TGTGCCAGCAGTTTAACCCCAGGGGTAGCACTCACCGGGGAGCTGTTTTTT
>TRBJ1-2|.|TRBV30|.
CAWNYRAYGYTF
TGTGCCTGGAATTACAGGGCCTATGGCTACACCTTC
>TRBJ1-5|.|TRBV20-1|.
CSARDGRGQHF
TGCAGTGCTAGAGATGGGCGGGGCCAGCATTTT
>TRBJ1-2|few|TRBV6-4|TRBD1
CASRPLGTDGDYTF
TGTGCCAGCAGACCCCTCGGGACAGATGGGGACTACACCTTC
>TRBJ2-6|.|TRBV7-3|TRBD2
CASSPLPSSGRSSGANVLTF
TGTGCCAGCAGCCCGCTACCCTCTAGCGGTCGTTCCTCTGGGGCCAACGTCCTGACTTTC
>TRBJ1-1|once|TRBV11-2|.
CASSMALNTEAFF
TGTGCCAGCAGCATGGCACTGAACACTGAAGCTTTCTTT
>TRBJ2-1|few|TRBV3-1/TRBV3-2|.
CAIGGYNEQFF
TGTGCCATCGGGGGCTACAATGAGCAGTTCTTC
>TRBJ2-3|.|TRBV11-1|TRBD1
CASSSRTGWTDTQYF
TGTGCCAGCAGCTCCAGGACAGGTTGGACAGATACGCAGTATTTT
>TRBJ2-2|many|TRBV5-1|TRBD2
CASSSLAGGNTGELFF
TGCGCCAGCAGCTCCCTAGCGGGGGGGAACACCGGGGAGCTGTTTTTT
>TRBJ1-2|.|TRBV27|.
CASSPQGYGYTF
TGTGCCAGCAGTCCCCAGGGCTATGGCTACACCTTC
>TRBJ2-1|.|TRBV5-8|.
CASSFRVQGNEQFF
TGTGCCAGCAGCTTCCGGGTACAGGGCAATGAGCAGTTCTTC
>TRBJ2-7|.|TRBV6-5|TRBD1
CASKTGTGQNEQYF
TGTGCCAGCAAAACCGGGACAGGGCAAAACGAGCAGTACTTC
>TRBJ2-7|few|TRBV6-1|.
CASSEAGGGIYEQYF
TGTGCCAGCAGTGAAGCGGGCGGGGGCATCTACGAGCAGTACTTC
>TRBJ2-7|.|TRBV5-1|TRBD2
CASSLGTFTSGGVYEQYF
TGCGCCAGCAGCTTGGGGACCTTTACTAGCGGGGGGGTCTACGAGCAGTACTTC